This paragraph reports one TCR beta chain. The table lists this clonotype with many counts. The antigen it recognizes is unknown. No much larger clone exists at a distance of one base, and base qualities are not known. This entry belongs to a study of regulatory T cells in long-lasting Graves disease (dated by TCRdb to the early 2020s). In the study overall: Patients with newly diagnosed Graves' disease had been on antithyroid drugs for under 3 months. Persistent Graves' disease patients were compared with newly diagnosed Graves' disease patients by peripheral blood TCR sequencing and RNA sequencing. The study was registered as a clinical trial and conducted in China. A total of about 33 samples were covered by TCR sequencing, comprising approximately 13 persistent and about 20 newly diagnosed Graves' disease patients. Here is what the overall study found, with its caveats: Compared with newly diagnosed patients, patients with persistent Graves' disease had lower TCR Shannon entropy and fewer highly expanded clones, which suggests clonal expansion. Because the primary lesion, thyroid tissue, could not be accessed, the study looked at peripheral blood alone. Persistent patients shared more public clonotypes among themselves (around 3,000) than newly diagnosed patients did (over 900). Preferential use of TRBV28, TRBJ1-2 and TRBJ2-5 was observed in persistent disease, whereas TRBV20-1 and TRBJ2-1 were favored in newly diagnosed disease. The authors acknowledged the small sample size as a limitation that may reduce accuracy. Sequencing and analysis were restricted to the TCR beta chain.

Library generation was performed with multiplex PCR. Sequencing used an Illumina HiSeq 4000. TCR beta libraries were built with iRepertoire HTBI primers and Arm-PCR amplification of CDR3 regions. Before sequencing, the PCR products underwent gel purification. Processing in the source paper ran as follows. Gene usage analysis of CDR3 amino acid clonotypes used the approximately 62 TRBV and 14 TRBJ segments found across samples. COPE and FqMerger were used to merge the filtered high-quality paired reads into contigs. BLAST was used to align contigs to IMGT TRBV, TRBD and TRBJ reference genes, with CDR3 defined following IMGT. Any clonotype with a frequency above 0.1% was counted as a highly expanded clone. Shannon entropy served as the measure of repertoire diversity, while the Gini coefficient captured V-J evenness. Public clonotypes were defined as clonotypes shared by more than one individual. TCRdb handled the public reads itself, with Q25 trimming in fastp and clone calling in MiXCR, and kept productive beta chains. For every CDR3 protein sequence, its rows merge into one entry that carries the most common genes and DNA. The V and J calls and clone size come from TCRdb's table, not from the authors' own analysis. For this sample the table gives about 360,000 distinct CDR3 sequences, of which 15% to 20% were detected only once. The ten top clones hold 20% of the sample.

V and J are truncated by 6 bases and 5 bases respectively, leaving an intervening sequence of 13 bases. The germline V gene gives CDR1 as MNHEY and CDR2 as SVGEGT. Including cysteine and phenylalanine, the CDR3 has 13 amino acids. Kept here is only the CDR3 DNA, which spans 39 bases and is read in frame from base 1. The time point label, as the study defines it: newly diagnosed GD, antithyroid drugs for less than 3 months. For both TCR sequencing and RNA sequencing, RNA was extracted from PBMCs in TRIzol. Graves' disease was diagnosed according to American Thyroid Association guidelines. Patients for the study were recruited at an endocrinology department in Xi'an, China. From each patient, nine milliliters of peripheral blood was collected into an EDTA anticoagulant tube. Ficoll Paque Plus density gradient separation was used to isolate PBMCs, and no additional T cell sorting was done. An Agilent 2100 Bioanalyzer and agarose gel were used to check RNA quality, while a NanoDrop 2000 measured RNA concentration.

This sample also belongs to another study, concerning T cells in Graves' hyperthyroidism and ophthalmopathy. The second paper states: Stable Graves' hyperthyroidism was defined as no progression to ophthalmopathy during 18 months of follow-up. Hyperthyroidism patients were aged 18 to 65 years and newly diagnosed, with disease duration of less than 2 months. The study excluded patients with uncontrolled infections, other autoimmune diseases, pregnancy or lactation. Diagnoses were based on clinical symptoms, serum thyroxine and TRAb, thyroid ultrasound and orbital computed tomography. A first-round RT-PCR of the TCR CDR3 used the HTBI primer set with the Qiagen OneStep RT-PCR kit. Blood samples also contained most of the expanded thyroid clonotypes (frequency above 0.001), which suggests that blood repertoires may reflect thyroid immune responses. Ophthalmopathy was separated from stable hyperthyroidism by a 13 V-J signature model, with around 88% sensitivity and about 81% specificity obtained in cross-validation and 80%/75% obtained in testing. In validation, progression to ophthalmopathy was predicted by the model with around 71% sensitivity and 72.22% specificity, a median of roughly six months before onset. To identify TCR V-J signatures that set the groups apart, the researchers used a discovery cohort of approximately 98 patients, made up of 43 with Graves' ophthalmopathy and some 56 with stable Graves' hyperthyroidism. Prospective prediction of ophthalmopathy was tested in an independent validation cohort consisting of about 20 hyperthyroidism patients and approximately 16 patients who later progressed to ophthalmopathy. The 100 discovery patients were randomly split 7:3 into training and test sets. The study also compared thyroid tissue and blood T-cell repertoires from 5 to 7 Graves' hyperthyroidism patients. After sampling, hyperthyroidism patients received methimazole starting at 30 mg daily, and ophthalmopathy patients received high-dose intravenous methylprednisolone. Libraries were constructed in a second round of multiplex PCR, after which size selection and purification were carried out. Libraries were sequenced paired-end with 100 bp reads on an Illumina HiSeq2000. Raw data were processed with SOAPnuke, discarding reads with adapters, uncalled bases, mean Phred below 15, or no exact constant-primer or identifier match. High-quality paired reads were merged using COPE v1.2.5, and each unique nucleotide sequence was defined as a clonotype. MiTCR v1.1 was used to align clonotypes to the IMGT TRBV, TRBD and TRBJ reference segments. The analysis was restricted to V-J combinations with a frequency above 0.0001, which together covered 99% to 99.2% of the repertoires. A TCS score was defined as the ratio between F50 (clonal expansion) and ExV (chaos), using BLOSUM62-based TCRdist between CDR3 peptides within each V-J. Welch's t-statistics and random forest reduced just over 500 V-J features to 10 to 15, which were used in a naive Bayes classifier (R e1071). No statistical method was used to fix the sample size in advance, and group allocation was not hidden from the investigators. The paper reports TCR Vbeta CDR3 sequencing of 135 peripheral blood samples: 43 ophthalmopathy, fewer than 85 hyperthyroidism and 17 progressor patients.

The material sequenced was peripheral blood mononuclear cells (PBMCs), taken at new diagnosis, from a patient treated with antithyroid drugs. The chain employs TRBV6-2 or TRBV6-3 and TRBJ1-1; the D gene cannot be resolved reliably. This receptor was identified in a woman aged 18-35 years with Graves disease. Donor details come from another sample of the same person, matched by shared clones. The sequence in DNA is TGTGCCAGCAGAGAGGAAGGGAAGACTGAAGCTTTCTTT. It translates as CASREEGKTEAFF.